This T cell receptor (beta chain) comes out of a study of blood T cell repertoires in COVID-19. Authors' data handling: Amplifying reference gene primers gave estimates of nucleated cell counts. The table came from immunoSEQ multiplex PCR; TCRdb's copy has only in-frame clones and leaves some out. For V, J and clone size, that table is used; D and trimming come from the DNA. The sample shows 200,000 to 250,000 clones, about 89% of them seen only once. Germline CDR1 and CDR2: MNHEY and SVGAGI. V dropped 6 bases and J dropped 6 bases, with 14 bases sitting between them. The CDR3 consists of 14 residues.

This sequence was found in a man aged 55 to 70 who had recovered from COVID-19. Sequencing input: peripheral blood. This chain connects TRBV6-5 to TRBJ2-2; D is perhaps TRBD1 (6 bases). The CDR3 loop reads CASSPRGEAGELFF. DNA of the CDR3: TGTGCCAGCAGCCCCAGGGGAGAGGCCGGGGAGCTGTTTTTT.